The sequence of this TCR beta chain was determined in a study of CD8 T cells in acute hepatitis C reinfection. Study-wide points: All groups preferentially used TRBV04 and TRBV06, which was not due to overrepresentation in the naive pool. One of thirteen outcome-independent public clonotypes used V04-02/J02-02.

Method: immunoSEQ multiplex PCR; TCRdb's copy keeps in-frame clones and lacks some. The profile covers thousands of clones, with less than 75% appearing a single time and 10% to 13% taken by the ten largest. The CDR3 sequence is 15 residues long. V shed 10 bases and J 2 bases; nucleotides not matched to a gene: 12. CDR1 and CDR2 (germline): MNHNY, SVGAGI (reference sequence). Specified time point: at least 347 days after estimated infection, following spontaneous clearance. Sequencing of hepatitis C virus-specific cells was done ex vivo rather than after in vitro expansion. Donors were people who inject drugs, followed every 3 months. In this sample, this clone turned up a few times.

This chain links TRBV6-6 with TRBJ2-7; TRBD1 aligns across 9 bases. The starting material was HCV NS3-1073 tetramer-sorted CD8+ T cells from PBMCs, obtained at follow-up. This clonotype was obtained from a middle-aged man who spontaneously cleared hepatitis C infection. CDR3: CATVEGQGTAYEQYF. The DNA for the CDR3 is TGTGCCACCGTCGAGGGACAGGGTACTGCCTACGAGCAGTACTTC.